These 32 T cell receptor beta chains were all obtained from the same sample, sequenced in a study of T cells after posttransplantation cyclophosphamide. Clones were read by immunoSEQ multiplex PCR, and TCRdb kept only the in-frame ones, dropping some. Captured here are tens of thousands of clones, none seen once; the top ten comprise roughly 2.2%. Material: PBMCs. The receptors were gathered from a middle-aged man in good health, CMV-negative, and a related stem cell transplant donor.

This clone has a handful of counts. The chain is built from TRBV6-5 and TRBJ1-1; the D is unclear. The CDR3 loop spans 12 amino acids. Germline V lookup: CDR1 MNHEY, CDR2 SVGAGI. V gave up 7 bases and J gave up 1 base, with 7 bases separating them. The CDR3 sequence: CASNRGNTEAFF. In DNA, the CDR3 is TGTGCCAGCAATCGGGGGAACACTGAAGCTTTCTTT.

This clone was detected ten times or more. The genes are TRBV7-2 and TRBJ2-5, with 9 bases aligning to TRBD2. V trimming: 1 base; J trimming: 5 bases; junction bases outside the gene matches: 8. From germline, CDR1 is SGHTA and CDR2 FQGNSA. The CDR3 length is 16 residues. CDR3 amino acids: CASSLGLAGSGETQYF. The CDR3 DNA reads as TGTGCCAGCAGCTTAGGGCTAGCGGGAAGCGGCGAGACCCAGTACTTC.

In its sample, this clone was seen many times. This chain uses TRBV6-4 with TRBJ2-2, with D possibly matching TRBD1 (5 bases). The CDR3 is 16 amino acids. Trimming took off 2 bases at V and 1 base at J, with 11 bases between the two ends. Germline V lookup: CDR1 MRHNA, CDR2 SNTAGT. CDR3 coding DNA: TGTGCCAGCAGTGACACGACAGAAGTGAACACCGGGGAGCTGTTTTTT. Its protein is CASSDTTEVNTGELFF.

This clone appeared many times. This specimen includes other DNA sequences encoding the same CDR3. The chain employs TRBV29-1 and TRBJ2-6; 9 bases match TRBD1. Germline assignment: CDR1 SQVTM and CDR2 ANQGSEA. The CDR3 length is 16 residues. The V gene end was trimmed by 5 bases and the J gene end by 2 bases; junction bases not matched to a gene: 7. The DNA of the CDR3 is TGCAGCGTTATGACAGGGGGATTTACTGGGGCCAACGTCCTGACTTTC. This codes for CSVMTGGFTGANVLTF.

This clone came up many times. The genes are TRBV4-1 and TRBJ1-4; D possibly corresponds to TRBD1 (5 bases). Germline V CDR1 and CDR2: MGHRA, YSYEKL. The CDR3 loop spans 16 amino acids. V was pared by 5 bases and J by 3 bases, with 16 bases between. CDR3 sequence (DNA): TGCGCCAGCAGCGCTGTCAGGGAGGATTCTAATGAAAAACTGTTTTTT. It encodes CASSAVREDSNEKLFF.

The sample holds many counts of this clone. The rearrangement links TRBV7-2 to TRBJ2-7; 8 nucleotides line up with TRBD2. The CDR3 has 15 residues. Trimming took 3 bases from V and 4 from J; bases not matched to a gene: 8. Germline-derived CDR1 and CDR2 are SGHTA and FQGNSA. The CDR3 DNA reads as TGTGCCAGCAGCTTCAGCGGGAGCCCGGGGTACGAGCAGTACTTC. Its protein is CASSFSGSPGYEQYF.

The table lists this clone with many counts. The V and J genes are TRBV5-4 and TRBJ1-4, with TRBD1 identical over 8 bases. The CDR3 length is 13 residues. Trimming cost V 3 bases and J 8 bases; bases outside gene matches: 3. CDR1 SGHNT and CDR2 YYREEE come from the germline V gene (reference sequence). Here the CDR3 reads CASSSGGREKLFF. In nucleotides, the CDR3 is TGTGCCAGCAGCTCAGGGGGCCGCGAAAAACTGTTTTTT.

This clone was counted many times. The V and J genes are TRBV29-1 and TRBJ1-1, with D unclear. The CDR3 extends over 12 amino acids. In germline, CDR1 is SQVTM, CDR2 ANQGSEA. V lost 2 bases to trimming and J lost 1 base, with 5 bases between them. Written as DNA, the CDR3 is TGCAGCGTTGAATTCTGGAACACTGAAGCTTTCTTT. Amino acid sequence: CSVEFWNTEAFF. Combining the CDR3 with reference TRBV29-1 and TRBJ1-1 gives the whole variable domain SAVISQKPSRDICQRGTSLTIQCQVDSQVTMMFWYRQQPGQSLTLIATANQGSEATYESGFVIDKFPISRPNLTFSTLTVSNMSPEDSSIYLCSVEFWNTEAFFGQGTRLTVV.

This clone was counted many times. The chain joins TRBV7-2 to TRBJ1-5, with 8 bases fitting TRBD1. After removal of 5 bases from V and 6 bases from J, the junction contained 15 bases not matched to a gene. Germline loops: CDR1 SGHTA, CDR2 FQGNSA. The CDR3 spans 17 residues. CDR3 amino acids: CASSLRGTRGLSQPQHF. The CDR3 nucleotides read TGTGCCAGCAGCCTCCGCGGGACCAGGGGGCTGAGTCAGCCCCAGCATTTT.

This clone was found many times. This chain connects TRBV4-2 to TRBJ2-3, with 15 nucleotides matching TRBD2. Germline V CDR1 and CDR2: LGHNA, YNFKEQ. The CDR3 is 21 residues long. With 0 bases clipped from V and 0 bases from J, the junction kept 10 bases outside the gene matches. The CDR3 region is CASSQEGGLAGGASSTDTQYF. CDR3 nucleotides: TGTGCCAGCAGCCAAGAAGGAGGACTAGCGGGAGGGGCCTCTAGCACAGATACGCAGTATTTT.

This clone was found many times. DNA of the CDR3: TGCGCCAGCAGCGGCCGGATAGGGACATCCATCGATGAGCAGTTCTTC. Amino acid sequence: CASSGRIGTSIDEQFF. The chain recombines TRBV5-1 with TRBJ2-1; a possible D gene is TRBD1 (6 bases). Trimming pared 4 bases from V and 8 bases from J, leaving 22 bases between. Looked up from germline, CDR1 is SGHRS and CDR2 is YFSETQ. CDR3 length equals 16 residues.

This clone occurred many times. The chain is built from TRBV27 and TRBJ2-1, with D possibly being TRBD2 (6 bases). Germline V CDR1 and CDR2: MNHEY, SMNVEV (reference sequence). V was shortened by 7 bases and J by 0 bases, with 25 bases between the two germline ends. The CDR3 contains 19 residues. The CDR3 DNA is TGTGCCAGCACCCAGGGTCCGCTAGCTCGGGGGAGCTCCTACAATGAGCAGTTCTTC. Translating it yields CASTQGPLARGSSYNEQFF.

This clone has ten or more counts. The chain has TRBV27 and TRBJ2-2; 12 nucleotides align to TRBD2. CDR3 size: 16 residues. V shed 6 bases and J 2 bases; nucleotides not matched to a gene: 4. Looked up from germline, CDR1 is MNHEY and CDR2 is SMNVEV (reference sequence). The CDR3 protein is CASRRGLAGNTGELFF. CDR3 in DNA: TGTGCCAGCAGAAGGGGACTAGCGGGTAACACCGGGGAGCTGTTTTTT.

This clone was picked up many times. This sequence joins TRBV15 and TRBJ2-2, with D possibly being TRBD2 (5 bases). CDR3 length equals 13 residues. Germline V gene lookup returns CDR1 LNHNV and CDR2 YYDKDF (reference sequence). V lost 6 bases to trimming and J lost 4 bases, with 9 bases between them. The CDR3 coding sequence is TGTGCCACCAGGAGGGAGCGCACCGGGGAGCTGTTTTTT. This encodes CATRRERTGELFF.

This clone was detected many times. The V and J genes are TRBV2 and TRBJ2-7; 8 positions agree with TRBD1. This CDR3 spans 14 amino acids. Germline CDR1 SNHLY, CDR2 FYNNEI. The J segment lost 4 bases and the V segment lost 7 bases, leaving 9 bases of the junction unmatched. The CDR3 nucleotides are TGTGCCAGCACCTTCCGGACAGGGTCATACGAGCAGTACTTC. Translated: CASTFRTGSYEQYF.

This clone appeared many times. This rearrangement joins TRBV5-1 to TRBJ2-7, with D possibly TRBD2 on 5 matching bases. The germline V gene encodes CDR1 SGHRS and CDR2 YFSETQ. The CDR3 contains 12 residues. The V and J ends lost 4 bases and 7 bases respectively, with 12 bases between them. The CDR3 is CASSVRPGEQYF. CDR3 DNA sequence: TGCGCCAGCAGCGTACGCCCGGGGGAGCAGTACTTC.

This clone was counted at least ten times. The chain has TRBV19 and TRBJ2-3; 7 nucleotides agree with TRBD2. The CDR3 loop spans 16 amino acids. The V segment lost 5 bases and the J segment 3 bases; nucleotides outside the gene matches: 11. The germline CDR1 and CDR2 sequences are LNHDA and SQIVND (reference sequence). The CDR3, as DNA: TGTGCCAGTAGTGAGAGGGCGGGAGCGCTAACAGATACGCAGTATTTT. Encoded protein: CASSERAGALTDTQYF. The variable domain in full, completed from reference TRBV19 and TRBJ2-3, reads DGGITQSPKYLFRKEGQNVTLSCEQNLNHDAMYWYRQDPGQGLRLIYYSQIVNDFQKGDIAEGYSVSREKKESFPLTVTSAQKNPTAFYLCASSERAGALTDTQYFGPGTRLTVL.

Many counts were recorded for this clone. V is TRBV5-1 and J is TRBJ2-1, with D possibly matching TRBD2 (5 bases). Germline values: CDR1 SGHRS, CDR2 YFSETQ. This CDR3 has 14 amino acids. Trimming cost V 4 bases and J 9 bases, with 17 bases left between them. In DNA, the CDR3 is TGCGCCAGCAGCCCCAACCCGGCAGAGGGTGAGCAGTTCTTC. Its translation is CASSPNPAEGEQFF.

This chain uses TRBV28 with TRBJ1-1; D not certain. V dropped 7 bases and J dropped 0 bases, with 6 bases sitting between them. The CDR3 has 12 residues. Germline CDR1 MDHEN, CDR2 SYDVKM. CDR3 nucleotides: TGTGCCAGCACACAGCTGAACACTGAAGCTTTCTTT. Protein: CASTQLNTEAFF.

This clone was counted ten times or more. The chain recombines TRBV7-2 with TRBJ1-1, with a weak D call TRBD1 (5 bases). Germline CDR1 and CDR2: SGHTA and FQGNSA. V lost 2 bases and J 1 base, leaving 14 bases between the germline ends. CDR3 length: 16 residues. The CDR3 bases are TGTGCCAGCAGCTTACCCGCGGGGCAGGGGAACACTGAAGCTTTCTTT. Amino acid sequence: CASSLPAGQGNTEAFF.

This clone was observed at least ten times. This chain links TRBV27 with TRBJ1-1, with D maybe TRBD1 (5 bases). Trimming removed 6 bases at V and 3 bases at J, with 5 bases between. The CDR3 has 11 residues. CDR1 is MNHEY and CDR2 is SMNVEV in the germline V gene (reference sequence). The DNA for the CDR3 is TGTGCCAGCAGCAGGGACACTGAAGCTTTCTTT. Translation: CASSRDTEAFF.

This clone was seen ten or more times. The chain joins TRBV10-3 to TRBJ2-3; D unclear. Germline loops: CDR1 ENHRY, CDR2 SYGVKD. CDR3 size: 17 residues. The ends were cut back, 2 bases at V and 2 bases at J, with 17 bases in the middle. DNA of the CDR3: TGTGCCATCAGTGAGCCGTCCGACAAGGTGAACACAGATACGCAGTATTTT. Its protein product is CAISEPSDKVNTDTQYF.

This clone was counted many times. The rearrangement uses TRBV7-9 and TRBJ1-2; D gene unclear. V was cut by 1 base and J by 8 bases, with 11 bases left in between. Germline CDR1 SEHNR, CDR2 FQNEAQ (reference sequence). The CDR3 has 13 amino acids. The CDR3 region has the DNA TGTGCCAGCAGCTTAGGGGTGACTGTGGGCTACACCTTC. Its protein is CASSLGVTVGYTF.

This clone was detected ten times or more. The CDR3 loop is CASTEDSPRDGYTF. As DNA, the CDR3 is TGTGCCAGCACCGAAGACAGCCCACGGGATGGCTACACCTTC. The genes are TRBV6-1 and TRBJ1-2; D may be TRBD1 (5 bases). The CDR3 contains 14 residues. Germline CDR1 MNHNS, CDR2 SASEGT. The ends were cut back, 7 bases at V and 6 bases at J, with 18 bases in the middle.

This clone was seen ten or more times. The chain has TRBV5-1 and TRBJ2-2; TRBD2 aligns across 9 bases. Germline CDR1 and CDR2: SGHRS and YFSETQ. V was pared by 2 bases and J by 4 bases, with 3 bases of the junction left unmatched. The CDR3 extends over 15 amino acids. Written as DNA, the CDR3 is TGCGCCAGCAGCTTCCCAGCGGGAGGCACCGGGGAGCTGTTTTTT. Amino acid sequence: CASSFPAGGTGELFF.

This clone was recorded many times. The genes are TRBV27 and TRBJ2-5; 14 bases map to TRBD2. CDR3 length equals 18 residues. Per the germline V gene, CDR1 is MNHEY and CDR2 is SMNVEV (reference sequence). Trimming cost V 5 bases and J 4 bases; bases outside gene matches: 12. The CDR3 coding sequence is TGTGCCAGCAGTCCCCGGACTAGCGGGAGGACGAGGGGAGAGACCCAGTACTTC. It specifies CASSPRTSGRTRGETQYF.

At least ten counts were recorded for this clone. The V call is TRBV2, the J call TRBJ2-3; 11 bases are a match to TRBD2. The length of the CDR3 is 16 residues. Germline V CDR1 and CDR2: SNHLY, FYNNEI. After removal of 10 bases from V and 5 bases from J, the junction contained 14 bases not matched to a gene. CDR3 loop: CATGEPLAGVGDTQYF. CDR3 DNA: TGTGCCACCGGTGAACCACTAGCGGGAGTGGGAGATACGCAGTATTTT.

The table lists this clone with many counts. The chain recombines TRBV28 with TRBJ2-7; a weak D match, TRBD2 (7 bases). From germline, CDR1 is MDHEN and CDR2 SYDVKM. Trimming shortened V by 3 bases and J by 0 bases, and 12 bases separated the two germline ends. CDR3 length: 15 residues. CDR3 protein: CASSFREGVSYEQYF. The CDR3 coding sequence is TGTGCCAGCAGTTTTAGGGAGGGGGTCTCCTACGAGCAGTACTTC.

This clone was recorded at least ten times. The chain joins TRBV15 to TRBJ2-1; D might be TRBD2 (5 bases). Per the germline V gene, CDR1 is LNHNV and CDR2 is YYDKDF (reference sequence). The CDR3 is 15 residues long. V lost 4 bases and J 6 bases, leaving 16 bases between the germline ends. CDR3 sequence: CATSNRDSLSNEQFF. The CDR3 bases are TGTGCCACCAGCAACCGGGATTCTCTTAGCAATGAGCAGTTCTTC.

This clone was counted many times. This sequence joins TRBV5-1 and TRBJ2-7; the match to TRBD1 covers 8 bases. There are 15 residues in the CDR3. V trimming: 0 bases; J trimming: 2 bases; junction bases outside the gene matches: 4. The germline gives CDR1 SGHRS, CDR2 YFSETQ. CDR3 protein: CASSLVLQGAYEQYF. The CDR3 DNA reads as TGCGCCAGCAGCTTGGTACTACAGGGGGCCTACGAGCAGTACTTC. Supplemented by reference TRBV5-1 and TRBJ2-7, the full variable domain reads KAGVTQTPRYLIKTRGQQVTLSCSPISGHRSVSWYQQTPGQGLQFLFEYFSETQRNKGNFPGRFSGRQFSNSRSEMNVSTLELGDSALYLCASSLVLQGAYEQYFGPGTRLTVT.

This clone was detected many times. Other DNA sequences within the sample encode an identical CDR3. J is TRBJ2-7 and V is TRBV28, with D perhaps TRBD1 (6 bases). Germline V gene data show CDR1 as MDHEN and CDR2 as SYDVKM. V lost 3 bases to trimming and J lost 3 bases, with 12 bases between them. CDR3 size: 14 residues. The CDR3 protein is CASSLGQGNYEQYF. DNA for the CDR3: TGTGCCAGCAGTTTGGGGCAGGGGAACTACGAGCAGTACTTC. Variable domain in full (rest from reference TRBV28 and TRBJ2-7): DVKVTQSSRYLVKRTGEKVFLECVQDMDHENMFWYRQDPGLGLRLIYFSYDVKMKEKGDIPEGYSVSREKKERFSLILESASTNQTSMYLCASSLGQGNYEQYFGPGTRLTVT.

This clone was counted at least ten times. The rearrangement uses TRBV7-2 and TRBJ2-7, with D perhaps matching TRBD2 (6 bases). Per the germline V gene, CDR1 is SGHTA and CDR2 is FQGNSA. This CDR3 has 13 amino acids. Trimming removed 4 bases at V and 6 bases at J, with 13 bases between. CDR3 in DNA: TGTGCCAGCAGCTCGACTAGTGTCGGCGAGCAGTACTTC. Its protein product is CASSSTSVGEQYF.